A single sample gave rise to the 8 T cell receptor beta chains below, sequenced in a study of PD-1 blockade in mismatch repair-deficient tumors. Produced via immunoSEQ multiplex PCR; TCRdb's table is partial and in-frame only. Here the sample spans tens of thousands of clones, approximately 86% being singletons. This specimen was peripheral blood, taken 12 weeks after starting pembrolizumab. These receptors all stem from an adult with mismatch repair-deficient cancer.

The chain links TRBV11-2 to TRBJ2-7, with 9 bases aligning to TRBD1. The CDR3 extends over 16 amino acids. V lost 5 bases, J lost 1 base, and 9 bases stayed unmatched. Germline values: CDR1 SGHAT, CDR2 FQNNGV. The CDR3 nucleotides read TGTGCCAGCAGCCGCACAGGGGGCTTTTCGTCCTACGAGCAGTACTTC. It specifies CASSRTGGFSSYEQYF. Full variable domain (outside the CDR3, taken from reference TRBV11-2 and TRBJ2-7): EAGVAQSPRYKIIEKRQSVAFWCNPISGHATLYWYQQILGQGPKLLIQFQNNGVVDDSQLPKDRFSAERLKGVDSTLKIQPAKLEDSAVYLCASSRTGGFSSYEQYFGPGTRLTVT.

This CDR3 reads CASSPLGGSYEQYF. The CDR3 coding sequence is TGCGCCAGCAGCCCCCTCGGGGGGTCCTACGAGCAGTACTTC. The rearrangement links TRBV5-1 to TRBJ2-7; 7 bases are shared with TRBD2. The CDR3 is 14 amino acids. V dropped 4 bases and J dropped 1; count of bases not matched to a gene: 5. The germline V gene has CDR1 SGHRS and CDR2 YFSETQ.

This sequence joins TRBV5-4 and TRBJ1-2; D uncertain. The V end lost 4 bases, the J end lost 14 bases, and 15 bases lay between the germline ends. The CDR3 loop spans 11 amino acids. Germline assignment: CDR1 SGHNT and CDR2 YYREEE (reference sequence). For the CDR3, the DNA is TGTGCCAGCAGCGGCGGGGTATTGTGGACCTTC. Its protein is CASSGGVLWTF.

This chain links TRBV10-2 with TRBJ1-5; D is unresolved. The V end lost 8 bases, the J end lost 4 bases, and 12 bases lay between the germline ends. This CDR3 region has 13 residues. Germline CDR1 and CDR2: WSHSY and SAAADI. The CDR3 nucleotides read TGCGCCAGCGGGGAGGCGGCTAATCAGCCCCAGCATTTT. This translates into CASGEAANQPQHF.

V is TRBV7-9 and J is TRBJ2-1; unclear D gene. This CDR3 comprises 13 residues. Germline CDR1 is SEHNR and CDR2 is FQNEAQ (reference sequence). With 1 base removed from V and 6 bases from J, the gap between germline ends came to 7 bases. The CDR3 protein is CASSLESINEQFF. The CDR3 DNA reads as TGTGCCAGCAGCTTAGAAAGTATCAATGAGCAGTTCTTC.

The sample holds one count of this clone. This chain uses TRBV5-1 with TRBJ1-2; no clear D gene. The CDR3 runs 13 residues. Trimming cost V 5 bases and J 6 bases, with 14 bases left between them. Germline V gene data show CDR1 as SGHRS and CDR2 as YFSETQ. The CDR3 reads CASSVGREDGYTF. CDR3 bases: TGCGCCAGCAGTGTAGGGAGGGAGGATGGCTACACCTTC.

CDR3 in amino acids: CASSNPPGDSGNTIYF. The CDR3, as DNA: TGTGCCAGCAGCAATCCACCAGGGGATTCCGGAAACACCATATATTTT. The rearrangement links TRBV7-2 to TRBJ1-3; possibly TRBD1 for D (6 bases). The length of the CDR3 is 16 residues. The V gene's germline CDR1 is SGHTA and CDR2 FQGNSA. V gave up 5 bases and J gave up 4 bases, with 18 bases separating them.

This clone is a singleton in its sample. An end of the junction differs from the germline gene, which may be a read error. The chain carries TRBV11-3 and TRBJ1-5; possible D gene TRBD1, 5 bases. The germline gives CDR1 SGHNT, CDR2 YENEEA. This CDR3 has 14 residues. The CDR3 region has the DNA TGTGCCAGCAGCTTTTGCGGGGCTGGGCCAGCCCCAGCATTT. Protein product: CASSFCGAGPAPAF.